What follows are 7 T cell receptor beta chains derived from one specimen sequenced in a study of cytomegalovirus exposure and HLA in healthy donors. Vbeta (60) and Jbeta (13) primers were used in the PCR. Measured with immunoSEQ multiplex PCR; TCRdb has only the in-frame clones, and not every one. Counted here are tens of thousands of clones, 60% to 80% occurring once; the ten biggest clones make up 12%. Sample: PBMCs. Receptors originate from a woman aged 40 to 49 in good health and CMV-seropositive.

The gene calls are TRBV5-1 and TRBJ2-3, with TRBD2 matching over 11 bases. Germline loops: CDR1 SGHRS, CDR2 YFSETQ. The trim removed 3 bases at V and 0 bases at J, leaving 6 bases unmatched. The CDR3 length is 17 residues. The CDR3 loop is CASSSGLAVDSTDTQYF. The CDR3 coding sequence is TGCGCCAGCAGCTCGGGACTAGCGGTAGATAGCACAGATACGCAGTATTTT. The full variable domain, rest sourced from reference TRBV5-1 and TRBJ2-3, is KAGVTQTPRYLIKTRGQQVTLSCSPISGHRSVSWYQQTPGQGLQFLFEYFSETQRNKGNFPGRFSGRQFSNSRSEMNVSTLELGDSALYLCASSSGLAVDSTDTQYFGPGTRLTVL.

J is TRBJ2-3 and V is TRBV11-3; 9 nucleotides line up with TRBD1. The CDR3 is 17 residues long. The germline V gene encodes CDR1 SGHNT and CDR2 YENEEA. V lost 1 base and J lost 6; bases outside the gene matches: 11. The CDR3 spells CASSLGTGTGFVDTQYF. The CDR3 bases are TGTGCCAGCAGCTTAGGGACCGGGACAGGGTTTGTTGATACGCAGTATTTT.

The chain couples TRBV18 to TRBJ1-1, with 7 bases aligning to TRBD1. Losses at the gene ends were 6 bases for V and 4 bases for J; bases not matched to a gene: 11. CDR3 length: 15 residues. Per the germline V gene, CDR1 is KGHSH and CDR2 is LQKENI. Written as DNA, the CDR3 is TGTGCCAGCTCGCCTCGGACAGGCGAGGGCACTGAAGCTTTCTTT. This translates into CASSPRTGEGTEAFF.

V usage is TRBV7-6 and J usage is TRBJ2-7; D remains ambiguous. The CDR3 sequence is 16 residues long. Germline V gene sequence: CDR1 SGHVS, CDR2 FNYEAQ. V shed 1 base and J shed 6 bases, with 19 bases lying between them. Here the CDR3 reads CASSLEPRLVGAEQYF. CDR3 nucleotide sequence: TGTGCCAGCAGCTTAGAGCCCCGACTCGTAGGTGCCGAGCAGTACTTC.

J is TRBJ2-5 and V is TRBV2; the D gene is possibly TRBD2 (6 bases). The V gene's germline CDR1 is SNHLY and CDR2 FYNNEI. The CDR3 totals 15 residues. Trimming took off 6 bases at V and 7 bases at J, with 21 bases between the two ends. CDR3 in amino acids: CASSRDAGRPGTQYF. CDR3 bases: TGTGCCAGCAGCAGGGATGCGGGGAGACCAGGGACCCAGTACTTC.

Of note for this clone: The same CDR3 also results from other DNA sequences found in this sample. The genes are TRBV5-1 and TRBJ1-4, with 8 bases identical to TRBD1. The CDR3 totals 14 residues. Germline values: CDR1 SGHRS, CDR2 YFSETQ. Germline trimming cut 2 bases from V and 8 bases from J; bases unmatched to any gene: 5. Here the CDR3 reads CASSLGQGGEKLFF. In DNA form, the CDR3 reads TGCGCCAGCAGCTTAGGACAGGGAGGGGAAAAACTGTTTTTT.

This clone is termed large. V gene TRBV6-4 combines with J gene TRBJ2-3, with 11 bases identical to TRBD2. V shed 4 bases and J 4 bases; nucleotides not matched to a gene: 1. The length of the CDR3 is 14 residues. The germline gives CDR1 MRHNA, CDR2 SNTAGT. The CDR3 reads CASSASGGPDTQYF. The CDR3 coding sequence is TGTGCCAGCAGTGCTAGCGGGGGGCCAGATACGCAGTATTTT.